Sequencing of this T cell receptor beta chain was carried out in a study of CD8 T cells in Susac syndrome. The multiple sclerosis control group consisted of treatment-naive patients whose relapsing-remitting disease, which was either stable or active, fulfilled revised McDonald criteria. Negative magnetic isolation gave CD8+ and CD4+ cells; FACS enriched CD8+ TEMRA. The RNA, roughly 0.5 to 1 ug, was put through reverse transcription using random hexamers. Amplification of TCR beta CDR3 used immunoSEQ multiplex PCR across 54 Vbeta and 13 Jbeta. TCRdb reanalysed the immunoSEQ multiplex PCR reads using MiXCR and keeps one entry per CDR3 protein. Of around 130,000 distinct CDR3 sequences detected, less than 95% appear once; the ten largest clones hold approximately 0.12%. The V gene's germline CDR1 is GTSNPN and CDR2 SVGIG (reference sequence). Losses at the gene ends were 7 bases for V and 3 bases for J; bases not matched to a gene: 11. The CDR3 is made up of 14 amino acids.

Source material: CD4+ T cells from PBMCs. This receptor was obtained from a human donor with multiple sclerosis. The chain couples TRBV30 to TRBJ1-2, with 7 bases aligning to TRBD1. The CDR3 DNA reads as TGTGCCTCGGCCCGGGACAGTTCTTACTATGGCTACACCTTC. The encoded protein is CASARDSSYYGYTF. The entire variable domain, with the rest obtained from reference TRBV30 and TRBJ1-2, is as follows: SQTIHQWPATLVQPVGSPLSLECTVEGTSNPNLYWYRQAAGRGLQLLFYSVGIGQISSEVPQNLSASRPQDRQFILSSKKLLLSDSGFYLCASARDSSYYGYTFGSGTRLTVV.